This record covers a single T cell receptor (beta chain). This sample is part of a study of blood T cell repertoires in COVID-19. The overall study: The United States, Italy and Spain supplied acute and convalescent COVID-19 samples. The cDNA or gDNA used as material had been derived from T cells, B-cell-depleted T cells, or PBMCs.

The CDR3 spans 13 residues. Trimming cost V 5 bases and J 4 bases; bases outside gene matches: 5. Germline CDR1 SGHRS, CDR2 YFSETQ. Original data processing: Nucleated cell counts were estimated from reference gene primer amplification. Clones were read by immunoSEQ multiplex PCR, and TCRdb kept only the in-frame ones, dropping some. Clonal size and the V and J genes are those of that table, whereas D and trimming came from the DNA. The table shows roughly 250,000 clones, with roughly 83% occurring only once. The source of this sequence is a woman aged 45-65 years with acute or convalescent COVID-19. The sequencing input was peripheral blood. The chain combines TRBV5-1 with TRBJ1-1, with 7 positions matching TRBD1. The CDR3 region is CASRETGSTEAFF. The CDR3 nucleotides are TGCGCCAGCAGGGAGACAGGGAGCACTGAAGCTTTCTTT.